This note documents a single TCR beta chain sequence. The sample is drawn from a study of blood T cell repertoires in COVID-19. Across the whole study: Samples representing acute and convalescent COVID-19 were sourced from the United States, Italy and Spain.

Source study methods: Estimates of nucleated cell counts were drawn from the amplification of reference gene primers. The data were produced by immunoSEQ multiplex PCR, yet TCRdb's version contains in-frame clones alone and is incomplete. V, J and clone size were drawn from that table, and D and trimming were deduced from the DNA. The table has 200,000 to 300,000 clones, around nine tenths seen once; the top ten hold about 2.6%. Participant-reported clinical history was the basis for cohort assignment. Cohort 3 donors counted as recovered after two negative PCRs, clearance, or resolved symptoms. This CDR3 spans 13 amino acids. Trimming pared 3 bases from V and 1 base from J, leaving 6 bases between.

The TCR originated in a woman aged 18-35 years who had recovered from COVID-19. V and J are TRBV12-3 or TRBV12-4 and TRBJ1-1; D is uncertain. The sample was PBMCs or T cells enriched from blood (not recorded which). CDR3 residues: CASSFWANTEAFF. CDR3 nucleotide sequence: TGTGCCAGCAGTTTTTGGGCGAACACTGAAGCTTTCTTT.